This T cell receptor beta chain was observed in a study of graft-versus-host responses after intestinal transplantation. For the study at large: Multivisceral, liver-intestinal, or isolated intestinal transplants were received by the recipients. Overall study results and limits: The marrow of recipients harbored GvH clones, and ileum or blood showed some of them first.

As for this clone: Its target is not known.

CDR3 length: 14 residues. The junction had 6 bases not matched to a gene; V was cut back by 3 bases and J by 5 bases. Germline lookup yields CDR1 SGHAT and CDR2 FQNNGV. Here immunoSEQ multiplex PCR was the method, and the copy in TCRdb shows in-frame clones only, minus some. The table lists under 100,000 clones, roughly 93% of them singletons. The TCR comes from a human donor who was the organ donor for an intestinal transplant. The chain has TRBV11-2 and TRBJ2-7, with 8 bases that match TRBD1. The sequenced sample was unstimulated CD8+ T cells sorted from spleen or lymph node cells, obtained before transplant. CDR3 loop: CASSFRTGTNEQYF. CDR3 in DNA: TGTGCCAGCAGCTTTAGGACAGGGACGAACGAGCAGTACTTC. The whole variable domain, remainder taken from reference TRBV11-2 and TRBJ2-7, is EAGVAQSPRYKIIEKRQSVAFWCNPISGHATLYWYQQILGQGPKLLIQFQNNGVVDDSQLPKDRFSAERLKGVDSTLKIQPAKLEDSAVYLCASSFRTGTNEQYFGPGTRLTVT.